Following are 25 T cell receptor beta chains from one sample sequenced in a study of blood T cell repertoires in COVID-19. TCRdb's table, derived via immunoSEQ multiplex PCR, lists solely in-frame clones and lacks some. The sample has approximately 170,000 clones, approximately 80% seen once; the top ten hold roughly 12%. Input material: peripheral blood. Receptor source: a woman aged 45-59 years with acute or convalescent COVID-19.

The rearrangement joins TRBV19 to TRBJ1-1; D not resolved. This CDR3 is 13 amino acids long. Trimming removed 3 bases at V and 7 bases at J, with 12 bases between. Germline CDR1 reads LNHDA; CDR2 reads SQIVND (reference sequence). This CDR3 is CASSIYPGIEAFF. The CDR3 DNA is TGTGCCAGTAGTATTTATCCGGGGATTGAAGCTTTCTTT.

This clone has a handful of counts. This sequence joins TRBV4-2 and TRBJ1-6; 12 bases match TRBD1. Germline assignment: CDR1 LGHNA and CDR2 YNFKEQ. The CDR3 covers 16 residues. The junction had 7 bases not matched to a gene; V was cut back by 8 bases and J by 5 bases. The CDR3 DNA reads as TGTGCCAGCTCCACTGGGACAGGGGGCCATAATTCACCCCTCCACTTT. Protein sequence: CASSTGTGGHNSPLHF.

DNA of the CDR3: TGTGCCAGCAGCTCCCGCAGGGGGCAGTTAAACACCATATATTTT. This gives the protein CASSSRRGQLNTIYF. This chain links TRBV7-2 with TRBJ1-3; TRBD1 matches at 8 bases. V shed 4 bases, J shed 6 bases, and the junction held 8 bases outside the gene matches. Germline V CDR1 and CDR2: SGHTA, FQGNSA. This CDR3 comprises 15 residues.

This chain uses TRBV5-4 with TRBJ1-4, with 8 bases aligning to TRBD1. The CDR3 has 15 amino acids. Germline V gene data show CDR1 as SGHNT and CDR2 as YYREEE (reference sequence). Trimming cost V 4 bases and J 4 bases; bases outside gene matches: 6. In nucleotides, the CDR3 is TGTGCCAGCAGCATCACACAGGGGGTTAATGAAAAACTGTTTTTT. Translated, it gives CASSITQGVNEKLFF.

The chain recombines TRBV4-3 with TRBJ1-6, with D perhaps TRBD1 (5 bases). The CDR3 length is 15 residues. The V gene lost 1 base and the J gene lost 7 bases, with 11 bases spanning the gap. CDR1 is LGHNA and CDR2 is YSLEER in the germline V gene. CDR3 protein: CASSQGQRTNSPLHF. The CDR3, as DNA: TGCGCCAGCAGCCAAGGACAGAGGACCAATTCACCCCTCCACTTT.

This clone was recorded only once. This rearrangement joins TRBV28 to TRBJ2-1; TRBD2 matches at 13 bases. This CDR3 has 17 amino acids. V shed 5 bases and J 3 bases; nucleotides not matched to a gene: 7. The germline gives CDR1 MDHEN, CDR2 SYDVKM. The CDR3: CASSVLAGGRGYNEQFF. The CDR3 DNA reads as TGTGCCAGCAGTGTACTAGCGGGGGGGCGAGGCTACAATGAGCAGTTCTTC.

The J gene is TRBJ2-7, the V gene TRBV6-6; possible D gene TRBD1, 6 bases. V lost 0 bases and J lost 4, with 13 bases in between. The CDR3 consists of 15 residues. Germline CDR1 MNHNY, CDR2 SVGAGI (reference sequence). CDR3 DNA: TGTGCCAGCAGTTACTCGCAGGGGTTCAATTACGAGCAGTACTTC. Amino acid sequence: CASSYSQGFNYEQYF.

This clone has just a few counts. This rearrangement joins TRBV6-2 or TRBV6-3 to TRBJ1-1; 8 bases match TRBD1. V was clipped by 6 bases and J by 7 bases; unmatched bases: 16. The length of the CDR3 is 16 residues. Looked up from germline, CDR1 is MNHEY and CDR2 is SVGEGT. CDR3 sequence reads: CASSSPEWDRRVEAFF. The CDR3 DNA reads as TGTGCCAGCAGCTCCCCCGAATGGGACAGGAGGGTTGAAGCTTTCTTT.

This rearrangement joins TRBV5-1 to TRBJ1-2; 7 positions match TRBD1. CDR1 and CDR2 (germline): SGHRS, YFSETQ. V lost 4 bases, J lost 4 bases, and 4 bases stayed unmatched. This CDR3 contains 13 residues. CDR3 nucleotides: TGCGCCAGCAGCCTTGGGACAGTCTATGGCTACACCTTC. It codes for CASSLGTVYGYTF.

The chain uses TRBV3-1 (or the pseudogene TRBV3-2) and TRBJ2-7; D might be TRBD2 (6 bases). The CDR3 consists of 15 residues. Germline CDR1 is LGHDT and CDR2 is YNNKEL (reference sequence). V lost 0 bases and J lost 6, with 15 bases in between. The CDR3 bases are TGTGCCAGCAGCCAAGACGGGAGTGTTGGATCCGAGCAGTACTTC. It translates to CASSQDGSVGSEQYF.

This chain links TRBV28 with TRBJ2-7, with D perhaps matching TRBD2 (5 bases). This CDR3 spans 12 amino acids. Germline V gene lookup returns CDR1 MDHEN and CDR2 SYDVKM. V lost 8 bases, J lost 0 bases, and 8 bases lay in between. In nucleotides, the CDR3 is TGTGCCAGCGTAACTAGCTCCTACGAGCAGTACTTC. Its translation is CASVTSSYEQYF.

The rearrangement links TRBV4-2 to TRBJ2-7; a possible D gene is TRBD1 (5 bases). There are 14 residues in the CDR3. V was shortened by 3 bases and J by 1 base, with 10 bases between the two germline ends. Germline V gene lookup returns CDR1 LGHNA and CDR2 YNFKEQ. CDR3 DNA: TGTGCCAGCAGCCAGTCGTCAGGGTCCTACGAGCAGTACTTC. Translating it yields CASSQSSGSYEQYF.

The genes are TRBV4-2 and TRBJ1-4, with 12 bases that match TRBD1. Germline V lookup: CDR1 LGHNA, CDR2 YNFKEQ. V shed 0 bases, J shed 7 bases, and the junction held 12 bases outside the gene matches. CDR3 length: 19 amino acids. In DNA form, the CDR3 reads TGTGCCAGCAGCCAAGATCTCGGGACAGGGGGCTTCTACGGTGAAAAACTGTTTTTT. Translated, it gives CASSQDLGTGGFYGEKLFF.

V and J are TRBV7-9 and TRBJ2-3, with 10 nucleotides matching TRBD2. Trimming removed 4 bases from V and 1 base from J; junction bases left unmatched: 2. Per the germline V gene, CDR1 is SEHNR and CDR2 is FQNEAQ (reference sequence). CDR3 length equals 15 residues. CDR3 amino acids: CASSSSGGGTDTQYF. In nucleotides, the CDR3 is TGTGCCAGCAGCTCCAGCGGGGGGGGCACAGATACGCAGTATTTT.

This clone was counted between two and nine times. This sequence joins TRBV6-5 and TRBJ2-1; 14 bases fit TRBD2. The CDR3 sequence is 16 residues long. The trim removed 4 bases at V and 4 bases at J, leaving 3 bases unmatched. CDR1 and CDR2 from the germline V gene are MNHEY and SVGAGI. This chain's CDR3 is CASSSGLAGVYNEQFF. In DNA, the CDR3 is TGTGCCAGCAGTTCGGGACTAGCGGGGGTATACAATGAGCAGTTCTTC.

V and J are TRBV5-4 and TRBJ1-2, with 8 bases lining up with TRBD1. There are 13 residues in the CDR3. The V gene's germline CDR1 is SGHNT and CDR2 YYREEE (reference sequence). The J segment lost 8 bases and the V segment lost 4 bases, leaving 7 bases of the junction unmatched. The CDR3 DNA is TGTGCCAGCAGCGAGACAGGGGTCGAAGGCTACACCTTC. This gives the protein CASSETGVEGYTF.

The V gene is TRBV30, the J gene TRBJ1-2; TRBD1 is a possible D gene (5 bases). Germline values: CDR1 GTSNPN, CDR2 SVGIG (reference sequence). The CDR3 runs to 13 residues. With 2 bases removed from V and 2 bases from J, the gap between germline ends came to 9 bases. The CDR3 spells CAWSWQGNYGYTF. The CDR3 coding sequence is TGTGCCTGGAGTTGGCAGGGAAACTATGGCTACACCTTC.

J is TRBJ2-5 and V is TRBV18; TRBD2 might be the D (6 bases). The CDR3 loop spans 15 amino acids. From germline, CDR1 is KGHSH and CDR2 LQKENI. The ends were cut back, 2 bases at V and 1 base at J, with 11 bases in the middle. As DNA, the CDR3 is TGTGCCAGCTCACCAGCGGGACTTTTCCAAGAGACCCAGTACTTC. Amino acid sequence: CASSPAGLFQETQYF. Looking up the rest from reference TRBV18 and TRBJ2-5 gives the full variable domain: NAGVMQNPRHLVRRRGQEARLRCSPMKGHSHVYWYRQLPEEGLKFMVYLQKENIIDESGMPKERFSAEFPKEGPSILRIQQVVRGDSAAYFCASSPAGLFQETQYFGPGTRLLVL.

The CDR3 nucleotides read TGTGCCAGCAGCTTGGTTCCAGGGGTGAACACTGAAGCTTTCTTT. Protein: CASSLVPGVNTEAFF. The chain uses TRBV5-5 and TRBJ1-1; the D gene is possibly TRBD1 (6 bases). Looked up from germline, CDR1 is SGHKS and CDR2 is YYEKEE (reference sequence). Trimming stripped 0 bases from V and 0 bases from J, with 9 bases between. The CDR3 totals 15 residues. Based on the CDR3 plus reference TRBV5-5 and TRBJ1-1, the full variable domain is DAGVTQSPTHLIKTRGQQVTLRCSPISGHKSVSWYQQVLGQGPQFIFQYYEKEERGRGNFPDRFSARQFPNYSSELNVNALLLGDSALYLCASSLVPGVNTEAFFGQGTRLTVV.

This rearrangement joins TRBV5-1 to TRBJ2-7; the D is unclear. Trimming removed 5 bases at V and 0 bases at J, with 15 bases between. Per the germline V gene, CDR1 is SGHRS and CDR2 is YFSETQ. This CDR3 is 15 amino acids long. The CDR3 DNA is TGCGCCAGCAGGAGACCCGAGTCGGGCTCCTACGAGCAGTACTTC. It is translated as CASRRPESGSYEQYF.

The CDR3 spells CAWSLKDRGLRNSPLHF. The CDR3 region has the DNA TGTGCCTGGAGTCTAAAGGACAGGGGACTTCGGAATTCACCCCTCCACTTT. The V and J genes are TRBV30 and TRBJ1-6; TRBD1 agrees at 9 bases. The germline CDR1 and CDR2 sequences are GTSNPN and SVGIG (reference sequence). Trimming removed 2 bases from V and 7 bases from J; junction bases left unmatched: 12. This CDR3 region has 17 residues. Looking up the rest from reference TRBV30 and TRBJ1-6 gives the full variable domain: SQTIHQWPATLVQPVGSPLSLECTVEGTSNPNLYWYRQAAGRGLQLLFYSVGIGQISSEVPQNLSASRPQDRQFILSSKKLLLSDSGFYLCAWSLKDRGLRNSPLHFGNGTRLTVT.

This chain connects TRBV28 to TRBJ1-1, with 8 positions matching TRBD1. J was trimmed by 9 bases and V by 1 base; bases with no gene match: 4. Germline V gene data show CDR1 as MDHEN and CDR2 as SYDVKM. This CDR3 contains 13 residues. Here the CDR3 reads CASSLLTGGKAFF. The CDR3, as DNA: TGTGCCAGCAGTTTATTAACAGGGGGTAAAGCTTTCTTT.

The chain uses TRBV12-5 and TRBJ2-2; TRBD1 matches 8 bases. The junction had 7 bases not matched to a gene; V was cut back by 5 bases and J by 2 bases. The CDR3 loop spans 16 amino acids. The germline CDR1 and CDR2 sequences are LGHNT and FRNRAP. DNA of the CDR3: TGTGCTAGTGGTATGCGACAGGGGACAAACACCGGGGAGCTGTTTTTT. Translated: CASGMRQGTNTGELFF.

This clone occurred a few times. The rearrangement links TRBV15 to TRBJ2-7; 12 bases are a match to TRBD1. Germline CDR1 LNHNV, CDR2 YYDKDF (reference sequence). The CDR3 spans 15 residues. The V gene end was trimmed by 8 bases and the J gene end by 3 bases; junction bases not matched to a gene: 8. CDR3 region: CATGTGGAGGYEQYF. The CDR3 DNA reads TGTGCCACCGGGACAGGGGGCGCTGGGGGCTACGAGCAGTACTTC.

V usage is TRBV9 and J usage is TRBJ2-3, with 10 bases lining up with TRBD2. Trimming at V came to 4 bases and at J to 0 bases, leaving 14 bases not matched to a gene. This CDR3 region has 19 residues. Per germline, CDR1 SGDLS and CDR2 YYNGEE. The CDR3 DNA reads as TGTGCCAGCAGCAGAACCCTAGCGGGGGCAAGGTCTAGCACAGATACGCAGTATTTT. Protein product: CASSRTLAGARSSTDTQYF.